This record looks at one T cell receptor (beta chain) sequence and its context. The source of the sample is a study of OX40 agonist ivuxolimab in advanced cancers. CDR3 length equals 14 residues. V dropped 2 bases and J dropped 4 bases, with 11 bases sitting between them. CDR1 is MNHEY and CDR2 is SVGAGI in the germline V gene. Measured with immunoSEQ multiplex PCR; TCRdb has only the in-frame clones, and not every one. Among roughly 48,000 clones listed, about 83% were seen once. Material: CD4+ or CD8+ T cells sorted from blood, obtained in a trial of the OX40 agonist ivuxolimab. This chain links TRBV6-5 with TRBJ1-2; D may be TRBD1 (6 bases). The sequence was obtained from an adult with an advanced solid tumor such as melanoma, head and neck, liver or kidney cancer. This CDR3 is CASSYGGRSYGYTF. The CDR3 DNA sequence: TGTGCCAGCAGTTACGGGGGGCGCAGCTATGGCTACACCTTC.